This paragraph reports one TCR beta chain. After extraction with the RNeasy kit, roughly 0.45 to 1 ug of the RNA was reverse transcribed using random hexamers. Across 54 Vbeta and 13 Jbeta, immunoSEQ multiplex PCR amplified TCR beta CDR3. TCRdb used MiXCR to reprocess the immunoSEQ multiplex PCR reads, holding one entry per CDR3 protein. The repertoire holds about 150,000 distinct CDR3 sequences, roughly 94% seen once, with more than 0.2% in the top ten. This specimen belongs to a study of CD8 T cells in Susac syndrome. V was pared by 5 bases and J by 6 bases, with 5 bases of the junction left unmatched. CDR1 is MNHNY and CDR2 is SVGAGI in the germline V gene (reference sequence). The CDR3 has 13 amino acids. Sequencing of TCR beta, carried out with a high-throughput approach, was applied to CD8+ and CD4+ T cells from the blood.

Sequenced: CD8+ T cells from PBMCs. The TCR comes from a human donor with multiple sclerosis. The gene calls are TRBV6-6 and TRBJ1-2; 8 nucleotides line up with TRBD1. The CDR3 nucleotides are TGTGCCAGCAGTCTTCAGGGGGCTGATGGCTACACCTTC. Its protein product is CASSLQGADGYTF.